This TCR beta chain was recovered during a study of monozygotic twins with inflammatory bowel disease. TCRdb re-called the 5' RACE reads; every CDR3 protein appears as one record, without DNA. Reported are approximately 400,000 distinct CDR3 sequences; the ten largest clones contain approximately 2.3%. Per the germline V gene, CDR1 is MGHRA and CDR2 is YSYEKL. CDR3 size: 16 residues. Sequencing used blood. This sequence was found in a human donor with ulcerative colitis or Crohn's disease, or a healthy co-twin of an affected twin (not recorded which). The chain couples TRBV4-1 to TRBJ1-2; without DNA, the TCRdb call of TRBD1 cannot be checked. This CDR3 is CASSRLRSTRDRGYTF.